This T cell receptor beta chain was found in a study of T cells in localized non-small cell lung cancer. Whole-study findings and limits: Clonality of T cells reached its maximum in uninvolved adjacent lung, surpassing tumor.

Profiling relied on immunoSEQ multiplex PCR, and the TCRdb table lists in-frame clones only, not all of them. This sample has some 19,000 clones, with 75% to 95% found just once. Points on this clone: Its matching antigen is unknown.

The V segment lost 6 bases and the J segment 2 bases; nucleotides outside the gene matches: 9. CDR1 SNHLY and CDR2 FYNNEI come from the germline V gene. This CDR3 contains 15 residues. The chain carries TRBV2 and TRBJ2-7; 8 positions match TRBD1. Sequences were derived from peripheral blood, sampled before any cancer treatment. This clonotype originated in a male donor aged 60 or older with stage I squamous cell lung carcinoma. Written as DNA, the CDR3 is TGTGCCAGCAGACCTGACAGGGGAAAACCCTACGAGCAGTACTTC. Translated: CASRPDRGKPYEQYF.